This TCR beta chain was profiled in a study of blood T cell repertoires in COVID-19. Participant age was about 18 to 89 years, and participants resided in about two dozen US areas. Sequencing used immunoSEQ multiplex PCR; TCRdb keeps in-frame clones, though not all of them. The sample gives fewer than 250,000 clones, around 83% of which show up once; 20% to 25% is in the top ten. Sequenced input: PBMCs or T cells enriched from blood (not recorded which). The receptor comes from a woman in her thirties or forties in a cohort exposed to, infected with or recovered from COVID-19 (not recorded which).

DNA for the CDR3: TGTGCCAGCAGCGCCGGGACAGGGGACTATGGCTACACCTTC. Translation: CASSAGTGDYGYTF. The V call is TRBV5-6, the J call TRBJ1-2; 10 bases match TRBD1. The germline V gene encodes CDR1 SGHDT and CDR2 YYEEEE. With 4 bases clipped from V and 3 bases from J, the junction kept 3 bases outside the gene matches. The CDR3 sequence is 14 residues long.